Detailed here is one T cell receptor beta chain. Its antigen remains unknown. These data come from a study of T cell repertoires in cytomegalovirus infection. Overall study: CMV epitopes used comprised recently identified HLA-C-restricted ones and well-studied HLA-B-restricted ones. Matching HLA type, along with CMV infection, was indicated by public TCR beta signatures.

Study-level results: Carriers of CMV and the relevant HLA type were discriminated by public TCR beta frequency. Dominating the ex vivo response were TCR beta clonotypes that were CMV-specific and HLA-C-restricted.

TCRdb called the reads again in MiXCR, with one record for every CDR3 protein. The sample lists some 700,000 distinct CDR3 sequences, roughly 36% occurring once. This TCR derives from a human donor in good health (CMV status not recorded). Some clones in this sample may be carry-over from other donors' samples. The specimen was cultured PBMCs, collected from culture after CMV antigen stimulation.

The CDR3 loop reads CASSFGGNNEQFF. CDR3 nucleotides: TGTGCCAGCAGCTTTGGCGGGAACAATGAGCAGTTCTTC. The chain uses TRBV7-2 and TRBJ2-1; possible D gene TRBD2, 6 bases. The CDR3 totals 13 residues. Germline lookup yields CDR1 SGHTA and CDR2 FQGNSA. V gave up 3 bases and J gave up 5 bases, with 8 bases separating them.